This TCR beta chain is drawn from a study of beta chain features in type 1 diabetes. This clone was observed a handful of times. Antigen unknown. Whole-study results and caveats: Whether TCRB rearrangement is influenced by HLA type was left unresolved in this analysis. Patients showed naive, central memory and Treg TCRB repertoires that appeared more similar than those of healthy donors. When Type 1 diabetes patients were examined, their TCRB CDR3s proved moderately but significantly shorter in all four CD4+ subsets.

Stem cell-like memory, regulatory, central memory and naive CD4+ cells were sorted via CD45RO/CCR7/CD25/CD127/CD95/CD27. The study reverse transcribed the entire isolated RNA, so it sequenced expressed TCRB transcripts. The method was immunoSEQ multiplex PCR; TCRdb's version includes in-frame clones alone and lacks a portion of them. The sample consists of about 370,000 clones, 8.5% to 10% of them appearing once. Input material: central memory CD4+ T cells from blood. This TCR was sampled from a man younger than 40 with type 1 diabetes.

Here the CDR3 reads CASSETGPGELFF. The DNA of the CDR3 is TGTGCCAGCAGCGAGACAGGACCCGGGGAGCTGTTTTTT. V and J are TRBV5-5 and TRBJ2-2, with a weak D call TRBD1 (6 bases). This CDR3 is 13 amino acids long. The germline V and J ends were trimmed by 4 bases and 6 bases, with 10 bases remaining between them. Germline CDR1 SGHKS, CDR2 YYEKEE (reference sequence).